These 9 T cell receptor beta chains share one sample of origin, sequenced in a study of cytomegalovirus exposure and HLA in healthy donors. Assay: immunoSEQ multiplex PCR; the TCRdb copy retains only in-frame clones and omits some. This table has 150,000 to 200,000 clones, less than 95% appearing once. Sample: PBMCs. These receptors came from a woman under 30 in good health and CMV-seropositive.

The CDR3 coding sequence is TGTGCCAGCAGTTTACCCACAGCGGGAGTGGAAGATACGCAGTATTTT. It yields the protein CASSLPTAGVEDTQYF. The rearrangement joins TRBV28 to TRBJ2-3, with 8 bases fitting TRBD2. CDR3 length: 16 amino acids. Germline V gene data show CDR1 as MDHEN and CDR2 as SYDVKM. After removal of 2 bases from V and 5 bases from J, the junction contained 9 bases not matched to a gene.

The V gene is TRBV5-4, the J gene TRBJ1-2; D ambiguous. V was clipped by 3 bases and J by 5 bases, with 11 bases between them. Looked up from germline, CDR1 is SGHNT and CDR2 is YYREEE (reference sequence). The CDR3 is made up of 13 amino acids. CDR3: CASSSQKPYGYTF. The CDR3 bases are TGTGCCAGCAGCTCGCAAAAGCCATATGGCTACACCTTC.

V gene TRBV2 combines with J gene TRBJ2-2, with 9 bases lining up with TRBD1. The CDR3 is 14 amino acids. V was clipped by 6 bases and J by 4 bases; unmatched bases: 3. Germline V gives CDR1 SNHLY, CDR2 FYNNEI. The CDR3 region has the DNA TGTGCCAGCAGGGGACAGGGCGGCACCGGGGAGCTGTTTTTT. It codes for CASRGQGGTGELFF. The variable domain in full, completed from reference TRBV2 and TRBJ2-2, reads EPEVTQTPSHQVTQMGQEVILRCVPISNHLYFYWYRQILGQKVEFLVSFYNNEISEKSEIFDDQFSVERPDGSNFTLKIRSTKLEDSAMYFCASRGQGGTGELFFGEGSRLTVL.

The chain carries TRBV9 and TRBJ2-3; D not certain. The CDR3 has 12 amino acids. V was clipped by 3 bases and J by 9 bases, with 11 bases between them. Germline CDR1 SGDLS, CDR2 YYNGEE. Here the CDR3 DNA reads TGTGCCAGCAGCGAGCCCCCTAGGACGCAGTATTTT. It encodes CASSEPPRTQYF.

V gene TRBV2 combines with J gene TRBJ2-5; TRBD2 agrees at 10 bases. The germline gives CDR1 SNHLY, CDR2 FYNNEI. This CDR3 has 15 amino acids. V gave up 7 bases and J gave up 5 bases; unmatched junction bases: 10. CDR3 in amino acids: CASTQVAGGRETQYF. The CDR3 DNA reads as TGTGCCAGCACCCAGGTAGCGGGGGGCCGTGAGACCCAGTACTTC.

The rearrangement uses TRBV5-1 and TRBJ1-6; TRBD1 might be the D (6 bases). Trimming removed 2 bases from V and 10 bases from J, with 16 bases in between. The V gene's germline CDR1 is SGHRS and CDR2 YFSETQ. The CDR3 runs to 15 residues. This chain's CDR3 is CASSFGGEKGSPLHF. CDR3 coding DNA: TGCGCCAGCAGCTTTGGGGGCGAGAAGGGGTCACCCCTCCACTTT.

V and J are TRBV19 and TRBJ2-5, with 7 bases aligning to TRBD2. The trim removed 5 bases at V and 1 base at J, leaving 13 bases unmatched. CDR1 is LNHDA and CDR2 is SQIVND in the germline V gene (reference sequence). The length of the CDR3 is 17 residues. This CDR3 is CASSAGLSAGPQETQYF. In DNA form, the CDR3 reads TGTGCCAGTAGTGCTGGATTGTCAGCGGGGCCCCAAGAGACCCAGTACTTC.

The V and J genes are TRBV4-1 and TRBJ2-1; 13 bases match TRBD2. From germline, CDR1 is MGHRA and CDR2 YSYEKL. V trimming: 6 bases; J trimming: 8 bases; junction bases outside the gene matches: 10. The CDR3 is 16 amino acids. The CDR3 DNA sequence: TGCGCCAGCAGTCAACTGACTAGCGGGAGGTCCTATGAGCAGTTCTTC. Protein sequence: CASSQLTSGRSYEQFF.

This chain connects TRBV7-2 to TRBJ2-7; tentative D call: TRBD1 (5 bases). CDR3 size: 15 residues. The germline gives CDR1 SGHTA, CDR2 FQGNSA. The V gene lost 1 base and the J gene lost 2 bases, with 12 bases spanning the gap. The CDR3 sequence: CASSLGQGLPYEQYF. CDR3 sequence (DNA): TGTGCCAGCAGCTTAGGGCAGGGCCTCCCCTACGAGCAGTACTTC.